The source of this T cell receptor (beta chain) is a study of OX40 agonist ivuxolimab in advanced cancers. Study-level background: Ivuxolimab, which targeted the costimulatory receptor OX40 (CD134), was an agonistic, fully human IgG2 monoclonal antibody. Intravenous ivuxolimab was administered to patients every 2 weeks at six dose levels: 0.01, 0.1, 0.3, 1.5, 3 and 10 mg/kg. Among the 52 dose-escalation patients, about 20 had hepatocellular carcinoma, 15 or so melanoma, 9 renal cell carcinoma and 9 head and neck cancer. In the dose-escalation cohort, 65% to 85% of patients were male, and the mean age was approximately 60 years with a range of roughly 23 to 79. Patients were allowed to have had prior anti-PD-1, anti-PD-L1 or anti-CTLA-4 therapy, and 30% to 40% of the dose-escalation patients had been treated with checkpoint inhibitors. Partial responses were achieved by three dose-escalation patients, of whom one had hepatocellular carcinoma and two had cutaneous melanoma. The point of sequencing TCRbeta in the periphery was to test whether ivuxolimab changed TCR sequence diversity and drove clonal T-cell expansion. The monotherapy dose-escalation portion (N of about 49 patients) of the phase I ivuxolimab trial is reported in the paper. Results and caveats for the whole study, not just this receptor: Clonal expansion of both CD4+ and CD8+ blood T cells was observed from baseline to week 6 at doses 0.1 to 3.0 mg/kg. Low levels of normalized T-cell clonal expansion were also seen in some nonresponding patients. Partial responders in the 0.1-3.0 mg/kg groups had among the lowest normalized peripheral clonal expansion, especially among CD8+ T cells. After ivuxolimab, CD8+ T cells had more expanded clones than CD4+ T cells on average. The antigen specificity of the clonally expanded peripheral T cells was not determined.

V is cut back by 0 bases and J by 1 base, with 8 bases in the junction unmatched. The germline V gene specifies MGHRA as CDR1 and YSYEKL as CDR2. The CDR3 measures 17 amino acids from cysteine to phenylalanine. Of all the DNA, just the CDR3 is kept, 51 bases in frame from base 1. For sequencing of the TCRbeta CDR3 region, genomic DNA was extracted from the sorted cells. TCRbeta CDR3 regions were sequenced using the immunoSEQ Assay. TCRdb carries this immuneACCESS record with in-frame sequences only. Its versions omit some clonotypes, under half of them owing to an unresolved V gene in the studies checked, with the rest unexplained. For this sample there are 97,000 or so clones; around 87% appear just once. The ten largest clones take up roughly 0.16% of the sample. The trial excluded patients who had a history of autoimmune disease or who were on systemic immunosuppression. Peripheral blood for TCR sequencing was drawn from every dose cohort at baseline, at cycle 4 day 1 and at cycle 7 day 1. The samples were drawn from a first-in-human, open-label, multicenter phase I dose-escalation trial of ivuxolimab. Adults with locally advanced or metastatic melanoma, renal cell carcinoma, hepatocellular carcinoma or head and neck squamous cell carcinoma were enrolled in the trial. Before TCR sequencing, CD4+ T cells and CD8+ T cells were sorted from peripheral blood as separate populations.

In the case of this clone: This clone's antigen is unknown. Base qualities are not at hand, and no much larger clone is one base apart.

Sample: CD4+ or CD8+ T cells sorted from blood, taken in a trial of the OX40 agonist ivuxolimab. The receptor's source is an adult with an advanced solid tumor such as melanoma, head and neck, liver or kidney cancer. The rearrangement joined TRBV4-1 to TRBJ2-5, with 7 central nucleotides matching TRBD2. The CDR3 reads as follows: CASSQERGREPQETQYF. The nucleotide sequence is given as TGCGCCAGCAGCCAAGAAAGAGGGCGGGAGCCCCAAGAGACCCAGTACTTC.